The 9 T cell receptor beta chains given below trace back to one sample, sequenced in a study of human T cells and chemical hapten exposure. Time point given: pre-sensitization, week 0. The treatment here: therapeutic diphenylcyclopropenone sensitization with weekly scalp DPC. TCRdb ran MiXCR on the RACE reads and lists one entry per CDR3 protein. The table lists more than 250,000 distinct CDR3 sequences, approximately 7.5% of them singletons, with 1.2% in the top ten. The input for sequencing was whole blood, taken in connection with sensitization to the hapten diphenylcyclopropenone (DPC). Receptor source: a man younger than 35 with alopecia areata. Some clones in this sample may be carry-over from other donors' samples.

This clonotype was observed a handful of times. The rearrangement links TRBV6-5 to TRBJ2-7, with D possibly matching TRBD2 (6 bases). V lost 10 bases and J lost 2, with 15 bases in between. Germline values: CDR1 MNHEY, CDR2 SVGAGI. This CDR3 spans 13 amino acids. The DNA of the CDR3 is TGTGCCACCCGGGGAGGACGGACCTACGAGCAGTACTTC. This translates into CATRGGRTYEQYF.

This clonotype was observed a few times. This rearrangement joins TRBV2 to TRBJ2-7; 10 positions match TRBD1. Trimming at V came to 7 bases and at J to 3 bases, leaving 12 bases not matched to a gene. From germline, CDR1 is SNHLY and CDR2 FYNNEI. This CDR3 spans 16 amino acids. CDR3 sequence (DNA): TGTGCCAGCATACCGGGACAGGGGTCCGTCGTCTACGAGCAGTACGTC. Translating gives CASIPGQGSVVYEQYV.

The chain couples TRBV20-1 to TRBJ1-6, with D unresolved. Per the germline V gene, CDR1 is DFQATT and CDR2 is SNEGSKA (reference sequence). Trimming removed 3 bases at V and 9 bases at J, with 12 bases between. CDR3 length: 13 residues. This CDR3 reads CSARGREASPLHF. The DNA of the CDR3 is TGCAGTGCTAGGGGCCGGGAAGCTTCACCCCTCCACTTT.

The rearrangement joins TRBV11-2 to TRBJ1-4; TRBD1 is a possible D gene (5 bases). Trimming took 4 bases from V and 5 from J, leaving 14 bases between them. This CDR3 comprises 15 residues. Germline CDR1 is SGHAT and CDR2 is FQNNGV. The CDR3 region is CASSYDGGANEKLFF. The CDR3 bases are TGTGCCAGCAGCTACGACGGCGGGGCGAATGAAAAACTGTTTTTT.

V usage is TRBV6-2 or TRBV6-3 and J usage is TRBJ1-1; D remains ambiguous. Germline V CDR1 and CDR2: MNHEY, SVGEGT. The CDR3 runs 13 residues. Trimming shortened V by 0 bases and J by 6 bases, and 8 bases separated the two germline ends. The CDR3 protein is CASSYSITAEAFF. CDR3 bases: TGTGCCAGCAGTTACTCGATAACAGCTGAAGCTTTCTTT.

This clonotype was seen at least ten times. The J gene is TRBJ1-2, the V gene TRBV6-5; TRBD1 matches 9 bases. V lost 8 bases, J lost 6 bases, and 4 bases stayed unmatched. The CDR3 has 12 residues. Germline CDR1 and CDR2: MNHEY and SVGAGI. In DNA, the CDR3 is TGTGCCAGCTCCCGGACAGGGGATGGCTACACCTTC. Translating gives CASSRTGDGYTF.

In its sample, this clonotype was seen a few times. The rearrangement joins TRBV7-2 to TRBJ2-7; unclear D gene. The length of the CDR3 is 15 residues. Trimming took 5 bases from V and 3 from J, leaving 17 bases between them. The germline V gene encodes CDR1 SGHTA and CDR2 FQGNSA. The chain's CDR3 is CASSDGRSPLYEQYF. The CDR3 DNA reads as TGTGCCAGCAGCGATGGTAGAAGCCCGCTCTACGAGCAGTACTTC.

The rearrangement uses TRBV25-1 and TRBJ2-2; D call uncertain. CDR3 length: 14 amino acids. Germline CDR1 is MGHDK and CDR2 is SYGVNS. V was clipped by 4 bases and J by 4 bases, with 10 bases between them. The CDR3 protein is CASSGWQVTGELFF. DNA for the CDR3: TGTGCCAGCAGTGGCTGGCAAGTCACCGGGGAGCTGTTTTTT.

The chain combines TRBV10-3 with TRBJ2-2, with 12 bases matching TRBD1. CDR1 ENHRY and CDR2 SYGVKD come from the germline V gene. V lost 8 bases to trimming and J lost 0 bases; unmatched junction nucleotides: 1. The CDR3 is made up of 15 amino acids. The CDR3 coding sequence is TGTGCCATCCGGGACAGGGGGCCGAACACCGGGGAGCTGTTTTTT. Protein product: CAIRDRGPNTGELFF.